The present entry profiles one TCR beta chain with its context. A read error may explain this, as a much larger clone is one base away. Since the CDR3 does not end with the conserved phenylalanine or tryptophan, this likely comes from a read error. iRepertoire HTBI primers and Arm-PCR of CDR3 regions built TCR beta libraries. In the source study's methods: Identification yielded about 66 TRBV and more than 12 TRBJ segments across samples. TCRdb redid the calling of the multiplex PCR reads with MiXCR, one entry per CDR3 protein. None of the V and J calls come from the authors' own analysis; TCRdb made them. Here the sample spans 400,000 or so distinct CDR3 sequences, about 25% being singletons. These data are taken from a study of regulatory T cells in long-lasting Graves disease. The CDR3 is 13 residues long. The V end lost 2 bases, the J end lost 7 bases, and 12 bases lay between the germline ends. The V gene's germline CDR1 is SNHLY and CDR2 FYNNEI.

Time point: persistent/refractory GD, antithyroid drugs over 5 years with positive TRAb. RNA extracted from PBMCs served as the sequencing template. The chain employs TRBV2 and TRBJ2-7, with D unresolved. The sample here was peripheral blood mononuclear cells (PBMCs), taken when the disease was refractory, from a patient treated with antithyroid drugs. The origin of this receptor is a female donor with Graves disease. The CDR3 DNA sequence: TGTGCCAGCAGTGAACTCCTCCTAGGGGAGCAGTACTCC. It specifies CASSELLLGEQYS.